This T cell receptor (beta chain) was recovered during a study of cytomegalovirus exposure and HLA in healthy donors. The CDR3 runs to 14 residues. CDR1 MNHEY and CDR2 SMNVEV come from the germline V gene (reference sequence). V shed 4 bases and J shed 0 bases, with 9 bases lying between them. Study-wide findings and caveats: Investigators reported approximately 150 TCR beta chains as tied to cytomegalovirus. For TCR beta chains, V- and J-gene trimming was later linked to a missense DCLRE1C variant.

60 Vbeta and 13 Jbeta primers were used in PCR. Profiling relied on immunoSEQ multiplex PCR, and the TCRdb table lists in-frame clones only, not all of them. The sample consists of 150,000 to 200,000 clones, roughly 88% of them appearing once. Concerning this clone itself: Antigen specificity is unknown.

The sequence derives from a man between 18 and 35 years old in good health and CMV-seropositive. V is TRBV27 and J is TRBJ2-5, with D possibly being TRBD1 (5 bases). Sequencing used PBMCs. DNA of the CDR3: TGTGCCAGCAGTTACAACAGGTACCAAGAGACCCAGTACTTC. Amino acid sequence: CASSYNRYQETQYF.